This T cell receptor beta chain was documented in a study of identifying expanded T cells in peripheral blood. General observations from the study: Across healthy donors, higher total template counts meant significantly greater approximately two-week count variance. Differentially abundant clones: around 1.2 between replicates, about 15 at 2 to 3 weeks, over 18 at four.

During the collection period, no donor immune events like infections were recorded. Profiling relied on immunoSEQ multiplex PCR, and the TCRdb table lists in-frame clones only, not all of them. The sample holds 60,000 to 80,000 clones, roughly nine tenths seen once. After removal of 2 bases from V and 7 bases from J, the junction contained 9 bases not matched to a gene. This CDR3 contains 15 residues. Germline CDR1 ENHRY, CDR2 SYGVKD. For this clone: Its antigen is still unknown.

Specimen: blood. This clonotype was obtained from a person aged 18 to 75 in good health. The V gene is TRBV10-3, the J gene TRBJ2-7, with TRBD2 identical over 9 bases. For the CDR3, the DNA is TGTGCCATCAGTGAGCTCGCGGGAGGGCCGGGGGAGCAGTACTTC. Protein: CAISELAGGPGEQYF.